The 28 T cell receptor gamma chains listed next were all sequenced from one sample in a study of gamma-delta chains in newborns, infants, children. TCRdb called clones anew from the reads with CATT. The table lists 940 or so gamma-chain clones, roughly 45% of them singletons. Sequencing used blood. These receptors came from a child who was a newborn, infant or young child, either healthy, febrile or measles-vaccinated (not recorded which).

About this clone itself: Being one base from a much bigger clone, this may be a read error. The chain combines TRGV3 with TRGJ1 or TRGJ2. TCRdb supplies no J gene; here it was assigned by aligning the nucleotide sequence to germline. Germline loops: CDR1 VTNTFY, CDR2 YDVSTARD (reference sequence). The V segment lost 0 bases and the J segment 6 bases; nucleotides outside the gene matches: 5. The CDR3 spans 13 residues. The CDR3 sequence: CATWDRQAYKKLF. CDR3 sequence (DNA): TGTGCCACCTGGGACAGGCAAGCTTATAAGAAACTCTTT.

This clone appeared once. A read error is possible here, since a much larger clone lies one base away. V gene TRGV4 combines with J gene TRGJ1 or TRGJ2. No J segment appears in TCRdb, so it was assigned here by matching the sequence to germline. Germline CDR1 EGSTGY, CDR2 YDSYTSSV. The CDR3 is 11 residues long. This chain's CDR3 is CATGDLDQKLF. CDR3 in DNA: TGTGCCACCGGGGATCTCGACCAGAAACTCTTT.

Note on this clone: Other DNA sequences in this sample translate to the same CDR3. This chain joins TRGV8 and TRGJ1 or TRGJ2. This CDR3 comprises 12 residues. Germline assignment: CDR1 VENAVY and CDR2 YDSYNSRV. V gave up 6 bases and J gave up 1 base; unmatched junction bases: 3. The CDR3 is CATWINYYKKLF. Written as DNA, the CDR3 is TGTGCCACCTGGATTAATTATTATAAGAAACTCTTT.

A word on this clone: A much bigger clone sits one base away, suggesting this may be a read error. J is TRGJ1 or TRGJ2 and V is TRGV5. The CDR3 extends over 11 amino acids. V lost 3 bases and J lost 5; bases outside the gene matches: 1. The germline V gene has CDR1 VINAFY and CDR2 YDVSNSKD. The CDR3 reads CATWDDYKKLF. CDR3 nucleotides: TGTGCCACCTGGGACGATTATAAGAAACTCTTT.

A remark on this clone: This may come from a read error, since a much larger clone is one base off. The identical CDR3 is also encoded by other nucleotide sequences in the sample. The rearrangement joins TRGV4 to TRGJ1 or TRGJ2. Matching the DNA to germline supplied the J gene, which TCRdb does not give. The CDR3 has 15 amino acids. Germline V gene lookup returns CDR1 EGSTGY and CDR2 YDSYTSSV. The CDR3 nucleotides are TGCGCCACCTGGGATGGGCCCGCGGGTTATTATAAGAAACTCTTT. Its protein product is CATWDGPAGYYKKLF.

The DNA of the CDR3 is TGTGCCACCTTTGACAGGCTGGATTATAAGAAACTCTTT. Translated: CATFDRLDYKKLF. Without a V gene call, the J gene is given as TRGJ1 or TRGJ2. This CDR3 is 13 amino acids long.

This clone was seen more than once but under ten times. CDR3 DNA sequence: TGTGCCTTGTGGGAGGTGAGCCAAGAGTTGGGCAAAAAAATCAAGGTATTT. This gives the protein CALWEVSQELGKKIKVF. The chain links TRGV9 to TRGJP. J lost 4 bases, V lost 0 bases, and 3 bases had no gene match. CDR1 is GITISATS and CDR2 is ISYDGTV in the germline V gene (reference sequence). This CDR3 comprises 17 residues.

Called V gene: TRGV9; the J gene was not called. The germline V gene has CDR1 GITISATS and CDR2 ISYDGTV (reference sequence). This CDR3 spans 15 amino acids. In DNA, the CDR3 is TGTGCCTTGTGGGAGCAAGAGTTGGGCAAAAAAAGCAGGGTATTT. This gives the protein CALWEQELGKKSRVF.

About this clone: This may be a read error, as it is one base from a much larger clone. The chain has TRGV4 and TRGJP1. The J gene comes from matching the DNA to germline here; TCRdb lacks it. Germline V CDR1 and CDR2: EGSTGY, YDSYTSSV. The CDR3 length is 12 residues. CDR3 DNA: TGTGCCACCTGGGATGGGTCTTGGCTCAAGATATTT. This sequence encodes CATWDGSWLKIF.

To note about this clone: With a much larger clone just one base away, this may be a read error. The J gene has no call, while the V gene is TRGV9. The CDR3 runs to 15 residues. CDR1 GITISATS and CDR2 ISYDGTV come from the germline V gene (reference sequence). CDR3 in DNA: TGTGCCTTGTGGGGCGCATATTCGAATTATTATAAGAAACTATTT. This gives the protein CALWGAYSNYYKKLF.

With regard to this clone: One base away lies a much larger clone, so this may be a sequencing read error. CDR3 protein: CALWEMLDELGKKIKVF. CDR3 coding DNA: TGTGCCTTGTGGGAGATGCTGGATGAGTTGGGCAAAAAAATCAAGGTATTT. The rearrangement joins TRGV9 to TRGJP. Matching the DNA to germline supplied the J gene, which TCRdb does not give. The CDR3 runs 17 residues. Germline CDR1 GITISATS, CDR2 ISYDGTV (reference sequence). With 3 bases clipped from V and 7 bases from J, the junction kept 9 bases outside the gene matches.

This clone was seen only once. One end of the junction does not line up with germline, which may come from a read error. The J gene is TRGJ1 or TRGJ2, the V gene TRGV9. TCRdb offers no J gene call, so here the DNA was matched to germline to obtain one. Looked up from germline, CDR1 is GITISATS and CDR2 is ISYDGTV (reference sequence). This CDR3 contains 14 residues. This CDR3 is CASWEVKNYYKKLF. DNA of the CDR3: TGTGCCTCGTGGGAGGTAAAGAATTATTATAAGAAACTCTTT.

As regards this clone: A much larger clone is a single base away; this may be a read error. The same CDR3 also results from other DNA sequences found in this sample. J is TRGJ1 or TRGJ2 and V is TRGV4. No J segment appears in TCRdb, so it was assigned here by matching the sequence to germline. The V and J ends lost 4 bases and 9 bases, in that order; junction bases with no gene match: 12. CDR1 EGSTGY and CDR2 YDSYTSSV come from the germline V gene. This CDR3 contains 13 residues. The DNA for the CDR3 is TGTGCCACCTGGGACGGGCCGGGTAGTAAGAAACTCTTT. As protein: CATWDGPGSKKLF.

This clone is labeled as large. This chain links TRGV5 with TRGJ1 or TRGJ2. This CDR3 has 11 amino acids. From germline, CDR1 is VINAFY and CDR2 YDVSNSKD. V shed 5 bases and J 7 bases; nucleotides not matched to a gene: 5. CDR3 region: CATWAPYKKLF. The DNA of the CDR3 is TGTGCCACCTGGGCTCCGTATAAGAAACTCTTT.

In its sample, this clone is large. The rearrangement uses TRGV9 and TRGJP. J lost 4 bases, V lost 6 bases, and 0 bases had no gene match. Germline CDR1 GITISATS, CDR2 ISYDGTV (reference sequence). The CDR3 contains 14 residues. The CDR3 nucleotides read TGTGCCTTGTGGCAAGAGTTGGGCAAAAAAATCAAGGTATTT. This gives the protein CALWQELGKKIKVF.

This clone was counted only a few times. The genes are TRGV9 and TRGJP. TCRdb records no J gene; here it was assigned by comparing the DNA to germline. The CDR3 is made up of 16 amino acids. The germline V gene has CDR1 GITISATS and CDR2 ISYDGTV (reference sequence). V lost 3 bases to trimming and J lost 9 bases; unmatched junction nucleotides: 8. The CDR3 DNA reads TGTGCCTTGTGGGAGTCATTAGCGTTGGGCAAAAAAATCAAGGTATTT. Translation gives CALWESLALGKKIKVF.

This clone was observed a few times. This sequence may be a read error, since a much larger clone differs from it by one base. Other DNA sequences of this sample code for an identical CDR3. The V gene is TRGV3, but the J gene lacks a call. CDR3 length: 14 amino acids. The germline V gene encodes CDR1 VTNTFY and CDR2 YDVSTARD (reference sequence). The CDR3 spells CATWDRLGRYKKLF. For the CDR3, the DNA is TGTGCCACCTGGGACAGGCTCGGGAGATATAAGAAACTCTTC.

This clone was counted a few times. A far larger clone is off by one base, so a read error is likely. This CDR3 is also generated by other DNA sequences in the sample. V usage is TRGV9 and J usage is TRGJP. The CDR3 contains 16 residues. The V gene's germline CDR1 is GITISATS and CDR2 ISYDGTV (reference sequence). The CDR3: CALWEVQELGKKIKVF. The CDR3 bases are TGTGCCCTGTGGGAGGTGCAAGAGTTGGGCAAAAAAATCAAGGTATTT.

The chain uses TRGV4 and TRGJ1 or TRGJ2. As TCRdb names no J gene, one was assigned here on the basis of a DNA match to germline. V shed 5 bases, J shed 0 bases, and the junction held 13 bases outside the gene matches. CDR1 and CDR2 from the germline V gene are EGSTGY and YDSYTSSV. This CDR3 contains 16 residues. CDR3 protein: CATWGPKGWNYYKKLF. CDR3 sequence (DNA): TGTGCCACCTGGGGGCCCAAAGGCTGGAATTATTATAAGAAACTCTTT.

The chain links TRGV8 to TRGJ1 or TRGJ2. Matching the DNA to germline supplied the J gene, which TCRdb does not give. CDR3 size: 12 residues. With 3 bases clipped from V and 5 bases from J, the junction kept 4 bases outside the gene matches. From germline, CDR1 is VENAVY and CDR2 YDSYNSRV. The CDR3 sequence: CATWDGHYKKLF. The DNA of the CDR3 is TGTGCCACCTGGGATGGTCATTATAAGAAACTCTTT.

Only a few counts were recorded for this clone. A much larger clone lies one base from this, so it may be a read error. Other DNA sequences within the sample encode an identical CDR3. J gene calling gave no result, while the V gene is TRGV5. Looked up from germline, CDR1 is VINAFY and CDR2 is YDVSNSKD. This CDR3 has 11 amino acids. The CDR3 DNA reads TGTGCCACCTGGGCTCCGTATAAGAAACTCTTC. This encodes CATWAPYKKLF.

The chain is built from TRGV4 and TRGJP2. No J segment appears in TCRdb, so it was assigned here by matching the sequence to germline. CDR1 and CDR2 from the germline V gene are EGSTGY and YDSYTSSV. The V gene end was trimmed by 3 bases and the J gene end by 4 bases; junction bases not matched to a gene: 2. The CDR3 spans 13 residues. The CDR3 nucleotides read TGTGCCACCTGGGATAATAGTGATTGGATCAAGACGTTT. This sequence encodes CATWDNSDWIKTF.

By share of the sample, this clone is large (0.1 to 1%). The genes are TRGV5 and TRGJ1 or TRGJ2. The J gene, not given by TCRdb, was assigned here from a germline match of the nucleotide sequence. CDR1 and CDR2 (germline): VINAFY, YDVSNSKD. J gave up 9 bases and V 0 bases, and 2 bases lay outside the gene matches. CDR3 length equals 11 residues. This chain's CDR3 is CATWDRRKKLF. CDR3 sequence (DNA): TGTGCCACCTGGGACAGGCGTAAGAAACTCTTT.

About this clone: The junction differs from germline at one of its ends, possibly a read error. CDR3 sequence reads: CALWEVIIESGKKIKVF. As DNA, the CDR3 is TGTGCCTTGTGGGAGGTGATAATAGAGTCGGGCAAAAAAATCAAGGTATTT. This chain connects TRGV9 to TRGJP. Germline matching of the DNA provided the J gene here, since TCRdb leaves it blank. CDR3 size: 17 residues. Germline V gene lookup returns CDR1 GITISATS and CDR2 ISYDGTV (reference sequence).

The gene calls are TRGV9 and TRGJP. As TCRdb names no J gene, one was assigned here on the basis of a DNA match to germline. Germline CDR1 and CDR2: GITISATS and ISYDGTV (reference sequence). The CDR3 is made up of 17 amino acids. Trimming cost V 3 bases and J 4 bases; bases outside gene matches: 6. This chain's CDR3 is CALWESRQELGKKIKVF. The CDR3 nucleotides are TGTGCCTTGTGGGAGTCACGCCAAGAGTTGGGCAAAAAAATCAAGGTATTT.

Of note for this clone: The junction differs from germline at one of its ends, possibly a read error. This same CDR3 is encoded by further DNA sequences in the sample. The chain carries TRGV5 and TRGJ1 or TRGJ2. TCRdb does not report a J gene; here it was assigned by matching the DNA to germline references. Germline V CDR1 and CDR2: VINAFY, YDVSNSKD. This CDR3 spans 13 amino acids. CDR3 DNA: TGTGCTACCTGGGACAGTCTTTATTATAAGAAACTCTTT. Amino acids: CATWDSLYYKKLF.

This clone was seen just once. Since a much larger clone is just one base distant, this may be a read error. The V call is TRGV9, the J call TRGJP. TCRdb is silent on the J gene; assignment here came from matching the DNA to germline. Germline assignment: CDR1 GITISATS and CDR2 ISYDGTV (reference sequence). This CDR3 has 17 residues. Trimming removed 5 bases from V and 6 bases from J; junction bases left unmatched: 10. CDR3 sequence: CALWGVRRELGKKIKVF. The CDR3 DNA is TGTGCCTTGTGGGGGGTAAGACGAGAGTTGGGCAAAAAAATCAAGGTATTT.

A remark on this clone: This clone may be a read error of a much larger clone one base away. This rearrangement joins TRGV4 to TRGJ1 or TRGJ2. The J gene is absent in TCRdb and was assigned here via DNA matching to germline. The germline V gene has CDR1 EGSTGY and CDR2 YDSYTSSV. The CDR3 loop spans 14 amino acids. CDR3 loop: CATWDGLNYHKKLF. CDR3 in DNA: TGTGCCACCTGGGATGGGCTGAATTATCATAAGAAACTCTTT.